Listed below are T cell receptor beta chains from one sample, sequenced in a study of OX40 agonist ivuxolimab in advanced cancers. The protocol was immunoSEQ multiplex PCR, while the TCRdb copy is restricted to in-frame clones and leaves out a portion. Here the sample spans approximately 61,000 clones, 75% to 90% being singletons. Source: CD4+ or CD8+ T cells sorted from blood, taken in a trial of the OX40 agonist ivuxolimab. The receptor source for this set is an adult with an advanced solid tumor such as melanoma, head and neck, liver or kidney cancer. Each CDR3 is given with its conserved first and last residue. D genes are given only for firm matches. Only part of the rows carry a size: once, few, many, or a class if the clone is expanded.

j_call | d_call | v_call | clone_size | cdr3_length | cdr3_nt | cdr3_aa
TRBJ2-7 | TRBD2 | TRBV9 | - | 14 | TGTGCCAGCAGCGTTAGCGGGAGGGCCTACGAGCAGTACTTC | CASSVSGRAYEQYF
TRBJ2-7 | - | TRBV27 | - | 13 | TGTGCCAGCAGTTTATTGGGTGGCTACGAGCAGTACTTC | CASSLLGGYEQYF
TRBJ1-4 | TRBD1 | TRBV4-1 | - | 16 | TGCGCCAGCAGCCAAGTGGGACAGACGATTAATGAAAAACTGTTTTTT | CASSQVGQTINEKLFF
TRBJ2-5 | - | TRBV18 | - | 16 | TGTGCCAGCTCACCACGCCGCGGGTTGGACCAAGAGACCCAGTACTTC | CASSPRRGLDQETQYF
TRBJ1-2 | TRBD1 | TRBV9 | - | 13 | TGTGCCAGCAGCAAAGACAGGGCCGGCGGCTACACCTTC | CASSKDRAGGYTF
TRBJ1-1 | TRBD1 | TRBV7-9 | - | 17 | TGTGCCAGCAGCTTAGTTAACAGGGGGCGTTTGAACACTGAAGCTTTCTTT | CASSLVNRGRLNTEAFF
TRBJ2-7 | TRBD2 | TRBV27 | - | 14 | TGTGCCAGCAGCCGTACAAGGGCGGGGGACGAGCAGTACTTC | CASSRTRAGDEQYF
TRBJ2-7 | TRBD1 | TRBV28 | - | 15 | TGTGCCAGCAGTGTAAGGACAGGGTACGGCTACGAGCAGTACTTC | CASSVRTGYGYEQYF
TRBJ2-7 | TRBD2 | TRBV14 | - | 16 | TGTGCCAGCAGCCCTGGACTAGCGGGAGGTTCCTACGAGCAGTACTTC | CASSPGLAGGSYEQYF
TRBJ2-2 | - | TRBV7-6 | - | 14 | TGTGCCAGCAGCTTGACTACCGTCACCGGGGAGCTGTTTTTT | CASSLTTVTGELFF
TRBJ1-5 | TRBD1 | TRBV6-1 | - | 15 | TGTGCCAGCAGTGAAAGGCAGGGGGCTTATCAGCCCCAGCATTTT | CASSERQGAYQPQHF
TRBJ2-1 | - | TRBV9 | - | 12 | TGTGCCAGCAGTGATAGCACGAATGAGCAGTTCTTC | CASSDSTNEQFF
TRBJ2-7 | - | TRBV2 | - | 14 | TGTGCCGCCGGGAGGGGGCCCCCCGCCTACGAGCAGTACTTC | CAAGRGPPAYEQYF
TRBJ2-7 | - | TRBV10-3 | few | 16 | TGTGCCATCAAAAAGGAGACCCTAGCAGGAATCTACGAGCAGTACTTC | CAIKKETLAGIYEQYF
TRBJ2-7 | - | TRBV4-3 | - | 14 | TGCGCCAGCAGCCAAGGTCGCGACCTCTACGAGCAGTACTTC | CASSQGRDLYEQYF